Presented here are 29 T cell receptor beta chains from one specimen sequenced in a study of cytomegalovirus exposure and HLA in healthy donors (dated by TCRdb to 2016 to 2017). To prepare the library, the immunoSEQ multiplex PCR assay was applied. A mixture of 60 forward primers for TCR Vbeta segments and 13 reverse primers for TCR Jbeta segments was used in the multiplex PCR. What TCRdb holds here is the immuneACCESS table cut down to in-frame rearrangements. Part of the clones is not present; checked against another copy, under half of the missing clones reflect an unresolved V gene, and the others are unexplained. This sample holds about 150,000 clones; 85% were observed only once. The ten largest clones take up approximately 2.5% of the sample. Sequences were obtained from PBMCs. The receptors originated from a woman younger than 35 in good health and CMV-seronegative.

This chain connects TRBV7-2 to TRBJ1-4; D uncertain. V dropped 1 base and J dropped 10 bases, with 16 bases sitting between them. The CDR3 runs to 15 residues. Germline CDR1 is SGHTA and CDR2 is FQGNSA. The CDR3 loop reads CASSLDSGAGGKLFF. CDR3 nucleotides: TGTGCCAGCAGCTTAGATTCGGGAGCCGGTGGAAAACTGTTTTTT.

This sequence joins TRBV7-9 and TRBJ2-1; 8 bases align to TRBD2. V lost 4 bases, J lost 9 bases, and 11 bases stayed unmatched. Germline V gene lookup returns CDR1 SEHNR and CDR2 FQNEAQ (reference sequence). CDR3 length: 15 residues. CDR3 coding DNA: TGTGCCAGCAGCTCATCCGGGACTAGTGCGGTTGAGCAGTTCTTC. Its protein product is CASSSSGTSAVEQFF.

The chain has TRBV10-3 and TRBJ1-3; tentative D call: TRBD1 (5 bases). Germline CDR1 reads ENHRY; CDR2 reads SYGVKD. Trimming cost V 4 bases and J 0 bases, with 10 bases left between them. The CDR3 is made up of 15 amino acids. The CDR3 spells CAISGTSRSGNTIYF. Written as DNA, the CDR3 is TGTGCCATCAGTGGGACATCCCGCTCTGGAAACACCATATATTTT.

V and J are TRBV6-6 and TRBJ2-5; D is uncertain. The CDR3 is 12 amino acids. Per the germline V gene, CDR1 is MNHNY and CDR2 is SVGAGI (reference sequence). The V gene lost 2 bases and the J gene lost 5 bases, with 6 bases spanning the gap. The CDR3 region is CASSYERETQYF. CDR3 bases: TGTGCCAGCAGTTACGAGCGCGAGACCCAGTACTTC.

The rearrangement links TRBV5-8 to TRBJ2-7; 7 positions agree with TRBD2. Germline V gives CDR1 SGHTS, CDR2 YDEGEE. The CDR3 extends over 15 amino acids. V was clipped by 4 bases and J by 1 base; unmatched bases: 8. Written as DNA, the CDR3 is TGTGCCAGCAGCCCTGGGCGGGAGTGGTCCTACGAGCAGTACTTC. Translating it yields CASSPGREWSYEQYF.

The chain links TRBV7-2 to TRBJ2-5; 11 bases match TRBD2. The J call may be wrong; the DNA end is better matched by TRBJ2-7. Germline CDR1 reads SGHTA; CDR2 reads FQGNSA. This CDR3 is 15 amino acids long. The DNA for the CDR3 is TGTGCCAGCAGCTTAAGGGGGACTAGCGGTTACGAGCAGTACTTC. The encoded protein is CASSLRGTSGYEQYF.

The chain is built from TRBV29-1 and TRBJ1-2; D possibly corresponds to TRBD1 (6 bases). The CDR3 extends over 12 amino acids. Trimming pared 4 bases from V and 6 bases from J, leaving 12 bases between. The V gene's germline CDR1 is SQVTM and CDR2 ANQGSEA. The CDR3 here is CSVGGGGDGYTF. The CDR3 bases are TGCAGCGTTGGGGGGGGCGGGGATGGCTACACCTTC.

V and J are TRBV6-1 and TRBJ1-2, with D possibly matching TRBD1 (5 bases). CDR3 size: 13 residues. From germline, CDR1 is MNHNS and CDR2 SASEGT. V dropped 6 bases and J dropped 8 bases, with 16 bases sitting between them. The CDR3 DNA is TGTGCCAGCAGCCTGACAGTAAACGGGGGCTACACCTTC. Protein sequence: CASSLTVNGGYTF.

The CDR3 DNA follows: TGTGCCAGCAGCGTAGCGTCGGGAGGCACAGATACGCAGTATTTT. Encoded protein: CASSVASGGTDTQYF. The V gene is TRBV9, the J gene TRBJ2-3, with D tentatively TRBD2 (6 bases). The CDR3 loop spans 15 amino acids. The germline CDR1 and CDR2 sequences are SGDLS and YYNGEE. Deletions cut 0 bases from V and 1 base from J, with 9 bases between.

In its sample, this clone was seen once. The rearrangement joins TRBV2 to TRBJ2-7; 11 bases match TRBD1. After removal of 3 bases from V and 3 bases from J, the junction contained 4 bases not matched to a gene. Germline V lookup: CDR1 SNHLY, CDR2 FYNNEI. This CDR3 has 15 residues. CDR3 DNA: TGTGCCAGCAGTGATCCGGGACAGGGGGGCTACGAGCAGTACTTC. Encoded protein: CASSDPGQGGYEQYF.

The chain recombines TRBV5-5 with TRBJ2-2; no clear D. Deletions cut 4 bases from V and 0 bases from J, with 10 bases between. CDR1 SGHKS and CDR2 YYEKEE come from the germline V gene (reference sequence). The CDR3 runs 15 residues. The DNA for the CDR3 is TGTGCCAGCAGCCTTTTGGCTGCGAACACCGGGGAGCTGTTTTTT. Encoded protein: CASSLLAANTGELFF.

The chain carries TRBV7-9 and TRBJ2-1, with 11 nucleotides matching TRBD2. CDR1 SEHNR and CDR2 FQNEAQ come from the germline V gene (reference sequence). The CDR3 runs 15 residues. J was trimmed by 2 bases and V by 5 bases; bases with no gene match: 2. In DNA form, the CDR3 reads TGTGCCAGCAGCATTAGCGGGGGGGCCTACAATGAGCAGTTCTTC. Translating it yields CASSISGGAYNEQFF. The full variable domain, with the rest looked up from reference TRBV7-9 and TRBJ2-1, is DTGVSQNPRHKITKRGQNVTFRCDPISEHNRLYWYRQTLGQGPEFLTYFQNEAQLEKSRLLSDRFSAERPKGSFSTLEIQRTEQGDSAMYLCASSISGGAYNEQFFGPGTRLTVL.

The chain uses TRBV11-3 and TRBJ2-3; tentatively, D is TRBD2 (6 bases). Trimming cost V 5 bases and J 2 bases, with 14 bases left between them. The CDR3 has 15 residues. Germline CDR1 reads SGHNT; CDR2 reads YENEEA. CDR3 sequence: CASSPRGSSTDTQYF. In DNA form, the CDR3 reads TGTGCCAGCAGCCCTCGGGGGAGTTCCACAGATACGCAGTATTTT.

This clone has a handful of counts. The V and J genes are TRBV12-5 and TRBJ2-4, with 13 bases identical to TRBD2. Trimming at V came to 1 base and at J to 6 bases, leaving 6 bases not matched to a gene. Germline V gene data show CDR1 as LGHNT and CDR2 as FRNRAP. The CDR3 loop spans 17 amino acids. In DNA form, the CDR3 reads TGTGCTAGTGGTTTGGGCACTAGCGGGGGGGCCCCAAACATTCAGTACTTC. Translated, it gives CASGLGTSGGAPNIQYF. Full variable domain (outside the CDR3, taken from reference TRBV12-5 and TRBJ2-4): DARVTQTPRHKVTEMGQEVTMRCQPILGHNTVFWYRQTMMQGLELLAYFRNRAPLDDSGMPKDRFSAEMPDATLATLKIQPSEPRDSAVYFCASGLGTSGGAPNIQYFGAGTRLSVL.

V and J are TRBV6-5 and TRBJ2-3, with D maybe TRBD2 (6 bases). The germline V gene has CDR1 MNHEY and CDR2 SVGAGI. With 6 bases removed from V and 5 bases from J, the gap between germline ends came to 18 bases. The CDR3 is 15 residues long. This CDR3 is CASRPILARGDTQYF. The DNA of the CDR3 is TGTGCCAGCAGGCCTATACTAGCAAGGGGAGATACGCAGTATTTT.

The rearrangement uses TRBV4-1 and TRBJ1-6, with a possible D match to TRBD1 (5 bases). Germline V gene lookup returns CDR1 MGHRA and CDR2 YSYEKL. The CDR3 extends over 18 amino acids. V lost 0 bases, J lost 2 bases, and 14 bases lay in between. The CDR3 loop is CASSQDPPPRAYNSPLHF. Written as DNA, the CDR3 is TGCGCCAGCAGCCAAGATCCCCCTCCCAGGGCCTATAATTCACCCCTCCACTTT.

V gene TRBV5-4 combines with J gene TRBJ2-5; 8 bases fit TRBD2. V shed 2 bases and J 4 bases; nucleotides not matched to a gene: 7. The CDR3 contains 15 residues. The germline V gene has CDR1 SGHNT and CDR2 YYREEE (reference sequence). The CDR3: CASSFPGLGPETQYF. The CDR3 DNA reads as TGTGCCAGCAGCTTCCCGGGACTAGGCCCAGAGACCCAGTACTTC.

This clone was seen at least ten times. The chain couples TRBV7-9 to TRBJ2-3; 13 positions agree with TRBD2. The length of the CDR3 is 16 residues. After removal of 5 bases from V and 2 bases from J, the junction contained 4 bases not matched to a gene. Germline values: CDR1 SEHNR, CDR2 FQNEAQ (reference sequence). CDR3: CASSLTSGRATDTQYF. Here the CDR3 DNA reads TGTGCCAGCAGCCTTACTAGCGGGAGGGCCACAGATACGCAGTATTTT.

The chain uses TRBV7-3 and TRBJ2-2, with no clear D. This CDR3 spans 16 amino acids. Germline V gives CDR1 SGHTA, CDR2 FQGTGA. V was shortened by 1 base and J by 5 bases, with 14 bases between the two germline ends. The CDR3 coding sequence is TGTGCCAGCAGCTTAATCGGTACACTAAAGACCGGGGAGCTGTTTTTT. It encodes CASSLIGTLKTGELFF.

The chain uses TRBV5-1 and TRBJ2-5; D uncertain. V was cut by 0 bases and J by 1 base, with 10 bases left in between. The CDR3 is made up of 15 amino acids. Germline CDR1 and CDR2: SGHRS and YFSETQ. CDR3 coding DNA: TGCGCCAGCAGCTTGGCCTCAACCAGCCAAGAGACCCAGTACTTC. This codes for CASSLASTSQETQYF. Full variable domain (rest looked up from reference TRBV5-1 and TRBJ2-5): KAGVTQTPRYLIKTRGQQVTLSCSPISGHRSVSWYQQTPGQGLQFLFEYFSETQRNKGNFPGRFSGRQFSNSRSEMNVSTLELGDSALYLCASSLASTSQETQYFGPGTRLLVL.

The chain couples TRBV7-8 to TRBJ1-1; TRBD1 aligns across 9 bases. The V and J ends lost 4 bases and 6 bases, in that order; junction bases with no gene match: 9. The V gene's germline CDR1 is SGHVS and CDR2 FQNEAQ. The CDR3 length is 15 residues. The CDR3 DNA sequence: TGTGCCAGCAGCTCAAGAACAGGGGGCTGGCCTGAAGCTTTCTTT. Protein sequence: CASSSRTGGWPEAFF. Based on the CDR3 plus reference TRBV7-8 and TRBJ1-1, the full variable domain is GAGVSQSPRYKVAKRGQDVALRCDPISGHVSLFWYQQALGQGPEFLTYFQNEAQLDKSGLPSDRFFAERPEGSVSTLKIQRTQQEDSAVYLCASSSRTGGWPEAFFGQGTRLTVV.

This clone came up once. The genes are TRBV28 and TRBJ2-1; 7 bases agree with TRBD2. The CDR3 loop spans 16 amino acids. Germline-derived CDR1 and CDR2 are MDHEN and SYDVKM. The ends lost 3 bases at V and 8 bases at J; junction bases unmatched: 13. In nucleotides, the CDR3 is TGTGCCAGCAGTTTTGGGCCGGTTAGCGGGTACGATGAGCAGTTCTTC. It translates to CASSFGPVSGYDEQFF.

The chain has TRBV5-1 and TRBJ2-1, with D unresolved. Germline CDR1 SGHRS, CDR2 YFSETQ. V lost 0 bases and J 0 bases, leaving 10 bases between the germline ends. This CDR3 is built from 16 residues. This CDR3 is CASSLELQSSYNEQFF. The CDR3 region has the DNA TGCGCCAGCAGCTTGGAACTTCAAAGCTCCTACAATGAGCAGTTCTTC.

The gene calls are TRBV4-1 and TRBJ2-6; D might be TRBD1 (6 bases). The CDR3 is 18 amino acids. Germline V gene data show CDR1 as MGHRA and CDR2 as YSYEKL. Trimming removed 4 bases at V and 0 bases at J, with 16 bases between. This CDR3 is CASSLRQATRSGANVLTF. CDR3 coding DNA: TGCGCCAGCAGCCTCCGACAGGCAACCCGCTCTGGGGCCAACGTCCTGACTTTC.

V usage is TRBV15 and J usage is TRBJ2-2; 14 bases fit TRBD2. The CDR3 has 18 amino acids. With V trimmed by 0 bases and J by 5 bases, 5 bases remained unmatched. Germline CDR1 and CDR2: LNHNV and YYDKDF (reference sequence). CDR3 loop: CATSRDGTSGRRTGELFF. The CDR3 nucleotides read TGTGCCACCAGCAGAGATGGGACTAGCGGGAGACGGACCGGGGAGCTGTTTTTT.

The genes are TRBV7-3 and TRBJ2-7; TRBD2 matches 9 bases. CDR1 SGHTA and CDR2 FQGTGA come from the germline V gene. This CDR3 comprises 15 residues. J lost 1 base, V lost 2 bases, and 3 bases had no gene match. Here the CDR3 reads CASSLGSGRSYEQYF. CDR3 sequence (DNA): TGTGCCAGCAGCTTAGGTAGCGGGAGATCCTACGAGCAGTACTTC.

The DNA for the CDR3 is TGTGCCAGCAGTTCAACCGGGACTAGCTTAGATACGCAGTATTTT. This codes for CASSSTGTSLDTQYF. The chain employs TRBV28 and TRBJ2-3, with 9 bases identical to TRBD2. CDR1 and CDR2 from the germline V gene are MDHEN and SYDVKM. With V trimmed by 4 bases and J by 5 bases, 7 bases remained unmatched. The CDR3 loop spans 15 amino acids.

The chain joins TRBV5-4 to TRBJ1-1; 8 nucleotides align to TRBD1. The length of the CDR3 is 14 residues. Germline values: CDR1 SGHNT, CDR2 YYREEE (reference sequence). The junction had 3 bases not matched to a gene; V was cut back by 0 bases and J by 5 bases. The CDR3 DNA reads TGTGCCAGCAGCTTGGACAGGGGGGAAACTGAAGCTTTCTTT. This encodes CASSLDRGETEAFF.

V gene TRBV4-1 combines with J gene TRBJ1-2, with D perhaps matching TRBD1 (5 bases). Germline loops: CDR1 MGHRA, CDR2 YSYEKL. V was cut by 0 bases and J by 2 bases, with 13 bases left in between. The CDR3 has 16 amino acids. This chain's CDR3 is CASSQDPRALNYGYTF. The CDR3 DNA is TGCGCCAGCAGCCAAGATCCCAGGGCCTTAAACTATGGCTACACCTTC.